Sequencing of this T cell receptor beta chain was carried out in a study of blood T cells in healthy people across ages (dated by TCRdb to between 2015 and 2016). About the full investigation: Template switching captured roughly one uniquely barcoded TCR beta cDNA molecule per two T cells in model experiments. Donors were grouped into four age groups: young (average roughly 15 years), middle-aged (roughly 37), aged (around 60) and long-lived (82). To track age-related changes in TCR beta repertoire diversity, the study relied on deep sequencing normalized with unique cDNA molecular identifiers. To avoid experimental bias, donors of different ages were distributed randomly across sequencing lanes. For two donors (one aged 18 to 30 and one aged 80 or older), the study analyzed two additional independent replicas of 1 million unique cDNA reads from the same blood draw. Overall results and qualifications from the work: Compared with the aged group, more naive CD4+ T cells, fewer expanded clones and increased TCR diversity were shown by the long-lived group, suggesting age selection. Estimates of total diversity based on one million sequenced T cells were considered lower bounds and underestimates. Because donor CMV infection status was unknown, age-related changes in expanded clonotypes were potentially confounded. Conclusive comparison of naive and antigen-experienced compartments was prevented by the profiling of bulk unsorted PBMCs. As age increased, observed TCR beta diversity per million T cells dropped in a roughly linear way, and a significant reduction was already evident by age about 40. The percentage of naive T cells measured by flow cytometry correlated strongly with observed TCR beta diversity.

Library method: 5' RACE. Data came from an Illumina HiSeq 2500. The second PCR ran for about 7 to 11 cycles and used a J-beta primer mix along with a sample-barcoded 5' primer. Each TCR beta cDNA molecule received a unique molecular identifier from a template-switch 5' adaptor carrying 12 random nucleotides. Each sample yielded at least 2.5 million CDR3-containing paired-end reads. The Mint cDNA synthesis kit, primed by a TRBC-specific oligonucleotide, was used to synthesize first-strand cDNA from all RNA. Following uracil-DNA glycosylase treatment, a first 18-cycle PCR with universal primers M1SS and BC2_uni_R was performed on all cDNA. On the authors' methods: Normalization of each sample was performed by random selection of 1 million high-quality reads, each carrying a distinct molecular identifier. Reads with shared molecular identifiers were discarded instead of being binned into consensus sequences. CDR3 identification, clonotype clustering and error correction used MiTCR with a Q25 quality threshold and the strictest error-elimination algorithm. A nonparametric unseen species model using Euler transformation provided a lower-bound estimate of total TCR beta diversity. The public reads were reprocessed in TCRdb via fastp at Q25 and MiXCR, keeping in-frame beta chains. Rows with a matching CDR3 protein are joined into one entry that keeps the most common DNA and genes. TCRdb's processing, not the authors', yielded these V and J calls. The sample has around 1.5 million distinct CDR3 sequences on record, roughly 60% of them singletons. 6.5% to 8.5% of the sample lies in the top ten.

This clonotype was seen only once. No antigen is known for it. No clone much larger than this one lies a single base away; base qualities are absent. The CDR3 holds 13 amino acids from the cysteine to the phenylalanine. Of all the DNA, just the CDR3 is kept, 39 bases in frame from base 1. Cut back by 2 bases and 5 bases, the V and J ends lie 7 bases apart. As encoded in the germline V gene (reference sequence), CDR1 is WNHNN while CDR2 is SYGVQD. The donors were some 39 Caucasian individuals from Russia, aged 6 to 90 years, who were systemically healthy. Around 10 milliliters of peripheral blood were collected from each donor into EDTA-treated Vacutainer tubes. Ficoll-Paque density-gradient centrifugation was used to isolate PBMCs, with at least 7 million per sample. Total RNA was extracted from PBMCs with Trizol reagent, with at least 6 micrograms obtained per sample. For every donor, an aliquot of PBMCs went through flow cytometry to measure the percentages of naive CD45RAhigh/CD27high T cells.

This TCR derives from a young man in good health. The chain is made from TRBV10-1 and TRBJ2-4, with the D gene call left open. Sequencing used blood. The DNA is TGCGCCAGCAGTGAGAGACCTGAAAACATTCAGTACTTC. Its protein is CASSERPENIQYF.